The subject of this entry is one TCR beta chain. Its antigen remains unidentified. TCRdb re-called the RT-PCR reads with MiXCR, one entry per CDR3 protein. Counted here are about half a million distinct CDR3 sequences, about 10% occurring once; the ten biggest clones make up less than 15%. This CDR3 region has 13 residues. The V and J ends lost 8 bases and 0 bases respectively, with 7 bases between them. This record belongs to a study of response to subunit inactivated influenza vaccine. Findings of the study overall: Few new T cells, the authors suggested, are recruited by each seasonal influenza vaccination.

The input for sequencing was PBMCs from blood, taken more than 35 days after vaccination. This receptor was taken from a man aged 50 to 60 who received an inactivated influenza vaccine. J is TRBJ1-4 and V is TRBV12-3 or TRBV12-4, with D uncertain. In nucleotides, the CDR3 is TGTGCCAGCCGCGGGGCAACTAATGAAAAACTGTTTTTT. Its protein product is CASRGATNEKLFF.